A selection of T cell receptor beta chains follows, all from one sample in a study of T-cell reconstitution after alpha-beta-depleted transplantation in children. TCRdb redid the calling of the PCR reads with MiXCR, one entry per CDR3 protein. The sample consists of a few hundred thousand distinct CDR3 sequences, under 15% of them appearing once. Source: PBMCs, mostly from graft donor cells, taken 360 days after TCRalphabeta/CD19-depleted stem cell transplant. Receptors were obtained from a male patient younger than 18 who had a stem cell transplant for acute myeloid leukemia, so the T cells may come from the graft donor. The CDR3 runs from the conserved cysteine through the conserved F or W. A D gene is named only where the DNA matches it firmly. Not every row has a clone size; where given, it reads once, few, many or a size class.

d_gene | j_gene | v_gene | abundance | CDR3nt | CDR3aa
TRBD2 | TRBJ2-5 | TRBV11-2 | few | TGTGCCAGCAGCTTAGATATAGCGGGAGCCTTTCAAGAGACCCAGTACTTC | CASSLDIAGAFQETQYF
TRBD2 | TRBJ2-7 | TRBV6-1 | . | TGTGCCAGCAGACGAACTAGCGCTAGCTCCTACGAGCAGTACTTC | CASRRTSASSYEQYF
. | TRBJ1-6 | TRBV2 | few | TGTGCCAGCAGTGAAGCCTCAGAGTCACCCCTCCACTTT | CASSEASESPLHF
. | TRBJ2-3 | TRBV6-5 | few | TGTGCCAGCAGTTACAGGCAGTTTTCCACAGATACGCAGTATTTT | CASSYRQFSTDTQYF
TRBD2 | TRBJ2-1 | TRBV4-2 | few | TGTGCCAGCAGTCAAAGCGGGAGGAGCTCCTACAATGAGCAGTTCTTC | CASSQSGRSSYNEQFF
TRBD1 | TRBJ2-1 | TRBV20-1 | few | TGCAGTGCCATCGCGGGACAGGGCAGCAATGAGCAGTTCTTC | CSAIAGQGSNEQFF
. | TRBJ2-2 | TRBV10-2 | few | TGCGCCAGCAGCCTCAGGGAGTCCGGGGAGCTGTTTTTT | CASSLRESGELFF
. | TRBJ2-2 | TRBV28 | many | TGTGCCAGCAGCCGGTCCCCTTTTTGGGAGCTGTTTTTT | CASSRSPFWELFF
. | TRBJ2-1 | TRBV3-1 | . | TGTGCCAGCAGCCAAGTGATAAATGAGCAGTTCTTC | CASSQVINEQFF
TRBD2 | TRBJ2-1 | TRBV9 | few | TGTGCCAGCAGCCTCGCCAGAGGACTAGTATCTGGTGAGCAGTTCTTC | CASSLARGLVSGEQFF
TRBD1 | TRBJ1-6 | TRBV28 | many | TGTGCCAGCAGTTTAGGGACAGCCAATTCACCCCTCCACTTT | CASSLGTANSPLHF